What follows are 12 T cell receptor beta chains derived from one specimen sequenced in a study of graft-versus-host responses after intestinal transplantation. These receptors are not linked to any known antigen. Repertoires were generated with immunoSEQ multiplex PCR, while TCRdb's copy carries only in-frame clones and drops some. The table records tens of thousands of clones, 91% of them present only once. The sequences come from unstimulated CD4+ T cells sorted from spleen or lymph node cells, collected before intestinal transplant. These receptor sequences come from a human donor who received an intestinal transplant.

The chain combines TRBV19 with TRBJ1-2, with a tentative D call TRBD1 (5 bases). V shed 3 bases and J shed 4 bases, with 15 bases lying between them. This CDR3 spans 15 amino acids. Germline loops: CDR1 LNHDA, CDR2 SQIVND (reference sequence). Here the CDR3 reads CASSISPSGGYGYTF. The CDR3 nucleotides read TGTGCCAGTAGTATTTCCCCGTCCGGGGGCTATGGCTACACCTTC.

In DNA form, the CDR3 reads TGTGCCAGTAGTTACCCGACAGGGGACAAAAACATTCAGTACTTC. Amino acids: CASSYPTGDKNIQYF. V and J are TRBV19 and TRBJ2-4; 8 nucleotides match TRBD1. The CDR3 totals 15 residues. Germline V lookup: CDR1 LNHDA, CDR2 SQIVND (reference sequence). Trimming took 5 bases from V and 3 from J; bases not matched to a gene: 6.

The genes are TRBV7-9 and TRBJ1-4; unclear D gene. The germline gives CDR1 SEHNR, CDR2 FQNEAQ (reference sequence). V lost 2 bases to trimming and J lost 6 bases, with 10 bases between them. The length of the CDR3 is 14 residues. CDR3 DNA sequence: TGTGCCAGCAGCTTAAGGGTCGGGGATGAAAAACTGTTTTTT. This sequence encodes CASSLRVGDEKLFF.

CDR3 nucleotide sequence: TGTGCCAGCAGCTTACGGCCCCCTCGGACAGGGGCCGAGCTAGATACGCAGTATTTT. This encodes CASSLRPPRTGAELDTQYF. The chain carries TRBV7-8 and TRBJ2-3, with TRBD1 matching 9 bases. Germline values: CDR1 SGHVS, CDR2 FQNEAQ. CDR3 length: 19 residues. The junction had 17 bases not matched to a gene; V was cut back by 2 bases and J by 5 bases.

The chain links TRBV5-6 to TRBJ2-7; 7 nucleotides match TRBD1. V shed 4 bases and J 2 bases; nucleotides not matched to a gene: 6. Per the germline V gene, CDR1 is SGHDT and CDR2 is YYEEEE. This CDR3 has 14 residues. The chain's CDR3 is CASSPARGPYEQYF. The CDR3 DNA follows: TGTGCCAGCAGCCCCGCGAGGGGGCCCTACGAGCAGTACTTC.

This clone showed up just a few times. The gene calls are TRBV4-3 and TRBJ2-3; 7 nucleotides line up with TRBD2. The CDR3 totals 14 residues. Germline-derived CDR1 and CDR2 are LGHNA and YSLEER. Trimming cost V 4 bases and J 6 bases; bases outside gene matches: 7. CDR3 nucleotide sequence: TGCGCCAGCAGCCTAGGACTAGGGGAGGATACGCAGTATTTT. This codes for CASSLGLGEDTQYF.

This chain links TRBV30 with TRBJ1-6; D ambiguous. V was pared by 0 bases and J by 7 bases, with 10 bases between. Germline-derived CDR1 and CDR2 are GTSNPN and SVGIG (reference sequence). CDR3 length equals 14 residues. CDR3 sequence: CAWSVSRKNSPLHF. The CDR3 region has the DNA TGTGCCTGGAGTGTCTCCAGGAAAAATTCACCCCTCCACTTT.

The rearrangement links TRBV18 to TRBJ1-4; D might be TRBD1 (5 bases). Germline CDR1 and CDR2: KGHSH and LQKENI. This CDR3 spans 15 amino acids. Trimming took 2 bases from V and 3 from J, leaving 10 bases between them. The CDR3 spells CASSPSGAANEKLFF. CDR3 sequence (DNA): TGTGCCAGCTCACCATCTGGGGCAGCTAATGAAAAACTGTTTTTT.

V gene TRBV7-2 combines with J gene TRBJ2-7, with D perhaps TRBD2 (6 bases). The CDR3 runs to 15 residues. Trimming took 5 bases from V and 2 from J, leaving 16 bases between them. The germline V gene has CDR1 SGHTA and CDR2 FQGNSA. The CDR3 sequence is CASSQGRQGPYEQYF. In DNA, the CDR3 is TGTGCCAGCAGCCAAGGGAGGCAGGGACCCTACGAGCAGTACTTC.

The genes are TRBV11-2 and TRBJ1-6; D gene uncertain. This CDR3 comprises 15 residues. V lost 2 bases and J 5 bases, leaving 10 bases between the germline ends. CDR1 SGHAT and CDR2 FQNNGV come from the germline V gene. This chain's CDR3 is CASSLLGENNSPLHF. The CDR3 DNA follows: TGTGCCAGCAGCTTACTCGGGGAGAATAATTCACCCCTCCACTTT.

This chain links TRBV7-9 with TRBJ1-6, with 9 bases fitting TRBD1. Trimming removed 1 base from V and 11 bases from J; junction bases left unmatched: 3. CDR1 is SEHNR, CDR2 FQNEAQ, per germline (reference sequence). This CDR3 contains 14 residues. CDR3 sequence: CASSLGDRVAPLHF. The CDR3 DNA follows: TGTGCCAGCAGCTTAGGGGACAGGGTGGCACCCCTCCACTTT.

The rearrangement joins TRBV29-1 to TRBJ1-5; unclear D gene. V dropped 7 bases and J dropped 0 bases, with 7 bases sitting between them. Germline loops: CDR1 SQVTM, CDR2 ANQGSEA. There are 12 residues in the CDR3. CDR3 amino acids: CSATYSNQPQHF. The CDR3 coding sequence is TGCAGCGCTACCTATAGCAATCAGCCCCAGCATTTT.